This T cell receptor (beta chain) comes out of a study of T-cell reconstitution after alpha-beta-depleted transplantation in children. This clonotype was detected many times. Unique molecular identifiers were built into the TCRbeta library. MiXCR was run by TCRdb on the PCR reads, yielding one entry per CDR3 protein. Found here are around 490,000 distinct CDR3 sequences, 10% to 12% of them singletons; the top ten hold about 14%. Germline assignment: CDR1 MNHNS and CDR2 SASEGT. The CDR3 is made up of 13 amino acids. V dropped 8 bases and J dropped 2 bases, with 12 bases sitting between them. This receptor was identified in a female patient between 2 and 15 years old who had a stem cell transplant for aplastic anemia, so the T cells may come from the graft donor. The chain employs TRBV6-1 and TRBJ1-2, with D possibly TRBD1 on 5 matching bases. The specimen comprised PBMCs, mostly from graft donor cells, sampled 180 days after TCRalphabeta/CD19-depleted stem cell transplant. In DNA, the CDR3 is TGTGCCAGCGGGGGTAGAGGAAACTATGGCTACACCTTC. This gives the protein CASGGRGNYGYTF.